The 14 T cell receptor beta chains given below trace back to one sample, sequenced in a study of vaccination and CD4 T cells after COVID-19 (dated by TCRdb to between 2020 and 2023). These TCRs are of unknown antigen specificity. The time point label here, explained by the study, means: late sampling 161 to 241 days after vaccination in three convalescent patients. In the paper's terms, the treatment or condition label means: roughly nine-day PBMC culture with coronavirus spike peptide pools or control peptides (ViraFEST assay). Library creation used PCR. The instrument was an Illumina iSeq 100. DNA from cultured CD4+ T cells underwent TCR sequencing with the Oncomine TCR Beta short-read assay at the Johns Hopkins FTIC core. TCRdb reran the public reads through fastp at Q25 and MiXCR, keeping productive beta chains. Identical CDR3 proteins give one entry, which carries the most common genes and DNA. The sample yields about 24,000 distinct CDR3 sequences; under 55% were counted once. The top ten constitute about 4% of the sample.

Here the sequenced sample was CD4+ T cells from blood, cultured in vitro, taken about 7 months after SARS-CoV-2 vaccination. The source is a human donor who had recovered from COVID-19.

This clonotype has only a few counts. This rearrangement joins TRBV20-1 to TRBJ2-3; unclear D gene. V was pared by 3 bases and J by 1 base, with 8 bases between. There are 13 residues in the CDR3. Germline-derived CDR1 and CDR2 are DFQATT and SNEGSKA (reference sequence). Here the CDR3 DNA reads TGCAGTGCTAGGGGGTCAGGCACAGATACGCAGTATTTT. Translated, it gives CSARGSGTDTQYF.

This clonotype turned up a few times. V usage is TRBV7-3 and J usage is TRBJ2-5, with 9 bases identical to TRBD1. This CDR3 region has 15 residues. Germline CDR1 and CDR2: SGHTA and FQGTGA. V lost 5 bases, J lost 5 bases, and 9 bases stayed unmatched. CDR3 DNA sequence: TGTGCCAGCAGCCGAACAGGGGGCTTGGAGGAGACCCAGTACTTC. Translated, it gives CASSRTGGLEETQYF.

This clonotype was counted a few times. The V call is TRBV4-2, the J call TRBJ2-7, with 10 bases identical to TRBD2. This CDR3 contains 17 residues. Germline V gene lookup returns CDR1 LGHNA and CDR2 YNFKEQ. The J segment lost 6 bases and the V segment lost 4 bases, leaving 15 bases of the junction unmatched. The DNA of the CDR3 is TGTGCCAGCAGCCCCGAGGAGGGGCTAGCGGGAGTCGGCGAGCAGTACTTC. It translates to CASSPEEGLAGVGEQYF.

J is TRBJ1-2 and V is TRBV19, with TRBD1 matching 7 bases. The V gene's germline CDR1 is LNHDA and CDR2 SQIVND (reference sequence). The CDR3 length is 15 residues. The V segment lost 4 bases and the J segment 3 bases; nucleotides outside the gene matches: 8. The CDR3 DNA sequence: TGTGCCAGTAGTAAGGAGCGCACAGGGGACTATGGCTACACCTTC. It yields the protein CASSKERTGDYGYTF. Full variable domain (missing parts from reference TRBV19 and TRBJ1-2): DGGITQSPKYLFRKEGQNVTLSCEQNLNHDAMYWYRQDPGQGLRLIYYSQIVNDFQKGDIAEGYSVSREKKESFPLTVTSAQKNPTAFYLCASSKERTGDYGYTFGSGTRLTVV.

This chain joins TRBV15 and TRBJ2-7; TRBD2 matches at 8 bases. Germline V lookup: CDR1 LNHNV, CDR2 YYDKDF (reference sequence). The CDR3 extends over 14 amino acids. The ends lost 9 bases at V and 4 bases at J; junction bases unmatched: 11. The DNA of the CDR3 is TGTGCCACTCGCGGTAGCGGGAATTCTTACGAGCAGTACTTC. Its translation is CATRGSGNSYEQYF. Full variable domain (missing parts from reference TRBV15 and TRBJ2-7): DAMVIQNPRYQVTQFGKPVTLSCSQTLNHNVMYWYQQKSSQAPKLLFHYYDKDFNNEADTPDNFQSRRPNTSFCFLDIRSPGLGDTAMYLCATRGSGNSYEQYFGPGTRLTVT.

The genes are TRBV6-8 and TRBJ2-3; 8 bases fit TRBD1. J was trimmed by 2 bases and V by 2 bases; bases with no gene match: 3. The CDR3 covers 15 residues. Germline lookup yields CDR1 MNHGY and CDR2 SAAAGT. The CDR3 region is CASSYRQGPTDTQYF. In DNA, the CDR3 is TGTGCCAGCAGTTACCGACAGGGGCCCACAGATACGCAGTATTTT.

This clonotype has just a few counts. The chain recombines TRBV7-9 with TRBJ1-5; D is ambiguous. Germline assignment: CDR1 SEHNR and CDR2 FQNEAQ (reference sequence). V gave up 5 bases and J gave up 0 bases, with 5 bases separating them. The CDR3 runs 13 residues. CDR3 in DNA: TGTGCCAGCAGCGCAGATAGCAATCAGCCCCAGCATTTT. This codes for CASSADSNQPQHF.

For the CDR3, the DNA is TGTGCCAGCAGTCGGGACCCATTTAACTATGGCTACACCTTC. Encoded protein: CASSRDPFNYGYTF. This rearrangement joins TRBV6-1 to TRBJ1-2, with a possible D match to TRBD1 (5 bases). This CDR3 contains 14 residues. The germline V and J ends were trimmed by 5 bases and 1 base, with 11 bases remaining between them. Per the germline V gene, CDR1 is MNHNS and CDR2 is SASEGT.

Comments on this clonotype: Germline and junction disagree at one end, which may indicate a read error. J is TRBJ2-7 and V is TRBV27; D is perhaps TRBD1 (6 bases). CDR3 length: 13 residues. The germline V gene has CDR1 MNHEY and CDR2 SMNVEV (reference sequence). The CDR3 nucleotides are TGTGCCAGCAGTTTATCACAGGGTACTCCTACGGTATTC. It encodes CASSLSQGTPTVF.

This clonotype has just a few counts. The chain is built from TRBV6-2 or TRBV6-3 and TRBJ2-1, with D possibly being TRBD1 (5 bases). Trimming took 0 bases from V and 15 from J, leaving 15 bases between them. CDR3 length equals 13 residues. Germline loops: CDR1 MNHEY, CDR2 SVGEGT. CDR3 sequence reads: CASSYSKGPAWFF. In DNA form, the CDR3 reads TGTGCCAGCAGTTACTCGAAGGGGCCCGCTTGGTTCTTC.

The table lists this clonotype with a few counts. The V gene is TRBV28, the J gene TRBJ2-5; D perhaps matches TRBD2 (7 bases). This CDR3 region has 14 residues. Germline V lookup: CDR1 MDHEN, CDR2 SYDVKM. V lost 3 bases and J 5 bases, leaving 13 bases between the germline ends. This CDR3 is CASSFMRGLETQYF. The DNA of the CDR3 is TGTGCCAGCAGTTTTATGCGGGGGCTGGAGACCCAGTACTTC.

With respect to this clonotype: A read error may account for a junction end that differs from germline. J is TRBJ2-6 and V is TRBV18; D not certain. The CDR3 is 16 residues long. The V gene's germline CDR1 is KGHSH and CDR2 LQKENI. DNA for the CDR3: TGTGCCAGCTCCCCACCTCTGGGGTATGGGGCCAACGTCCTGACTTTC. Its protein is CASSPPLGYGANVLTF.

The chain carries TRBV27 and TRBJ2-5, with D possibly TRBD1 on 6 matching bases. This CDR3 contains 15 residues. In germline, CDR1 is MNHEY, CDR2 SMNVEV (reference sequence). V gave up 10 bases and J gave up 4 bases, with 22 bases separating them. CDR3 loop: CATFGWGHGRETQYF. The CDR3 DNA follows: TGTGCCACATTTGGGTGGGGGCACGGGCGAGAGACCCAGTACTTC.

The chain carries TRBV7-2 and TRBJ2-5; no clear D. The CDR3 runs to 14 residues. Germline V gene lookup returns CDR1 SGHTA and CDR2 FQGNSA. Trimming cost V 3 bases and J 4 bases, with 12 bases left between them. CDR3 loop: CASSFPASGETQYF. Here the CDR3 DNA reads TGTGCCAGCAGCTTCCCAGCCTCCGGAGAGACCCAGTACTTC.